A selection of T cell receptor beta chains follows, all from one sample in a study of T cells after yellow fever vaccination. TCRdb fed the 5' RACE reads into MiXCR, producing one record per CDR3 protein. This sample has fewer than 400,000 distinct CDR3 sequences, with roughly 10% found just once. The sequencing used CD4+ T cells sorted from PBMCs, collected 45 days after the yellow fever booster vaccination. The receptor set was obtained from a man aged 18 to 30 who received the YFV17D yellow fever vaccine. The CDR3 runs from the conserved cysteine through the conserved F or W. D genes are given only for firm matches. Size tells how often a clone was seen (once, few, many) or the class of an expanded clone, and some rows leave it out.

j_call d_call clone_size v_call cdr3_nt cdr3_aa
TRBJ2-3 . . TRBV28 TGTGCCAGCAGTTTTGGGACCCGTTTGGGAGATACGCAGTATTTT CASSFGTRLGDTQYF
TRBJ2-5 TRBD2 few TRBV12-3/TRBV12-4 TGTGCCAGCAGTTTAGGAGCGGGGGGGGGCGAGACCCAGTACTTC CASSLGAGGGETQYF
TRBJ2-3 . . TRBV29-1 TGCAGCGTTGGGGGGACCCTAACCACAGATACGCAGTATTTT CSVGGTLTTDTQYF
TRBJ1-2 TRBD1 once TRBV6-5 TGTGCCAGTTACTCGGGACAGGGTGTCTATGGCTACACCTTC CASYSGQGVYGYTF
TRBJ2-1 . . TRBV20-1 TGCAGTGCTAGACCCGGGGGACCCTACAATGAGCAGTTCTTC CSARPGGPYNEQFF
TRBJ1-1 TRBD1 few TRBV19 TGTGCCAGTAGTACTCAAACAGGGGGGTACTTCACTGAAGCTTTCTTT CASSTQTGGYFTEAFF
TRBJ1-1 TRBD1 few TRBV5-1 TGCGCCAGCAGCCCGACAGGGGGCGAGAAGAACACTGAAGCTTTCTTT CASSPTGGEKNTEAFF
TRBJ2-1 . few TRBV5-1 TGCGCCAGCAGCCCTTCTCTCAGGGGAAGTGAGCAGTTCTTC CASSPSLRGSEQFF
TRBJ2-3 TRBD1 few TRBV5-4 TGTGCCAGCAGCCGGGACAGGGCTGTAGATACGCAGTATTTT CASSRDRAVDTQYF
TRBJ2-3 . many TRBV6-2/TRBV6-3 TGTGCCAGCATTCCGCCCCAGGGTACCGACACAGGAGATACGCAGTATTTT CASIPPQGTDTGDTQYF
TRBJ1-5 . few TRBV20-1 TGCAGTGCGGCTACACTCGGACGGAGCAATCAGCCCCAGCATTTT CSAATLGRSNQPQHF
TRBJ2-3 TRBD2 . TRBV7-9 TGTGCCAGCAGCTTTGGCGGGGGGCACTCTAGCACAGATACGCAGTATTTT CASSFGGGHSSTDTQYF
TRBJ2-2 . . TRBV12-5 TGTGCTAGTGGTTTGTCGTTAGCCGAGGCCGGGGAGCTGTTTTTT CASGLSLAEAGELFF
TRBJ1-1 TRBD1 many TRBV4-1 TGCGCCAGCAGCCAAGACAGGGGGCTTGGGAACACTGAAGCTTTCTTT CASSQDRGLGNTEAFF
TRBJ1-5 . few TRBV6-5 TGTGCCAGCAGCGGACAGCCCAATCAGCCCCAGCATTTT CASSGQPNQPQHF
TRBJ2-5 . few TRBV6-1 TGTGCCAGCAGTGGGGTAGGGCAAGAGACCCAGTACTTC CASSGVGQETQYF
TRBJ1-1 TRBD1 few TRBV12-3/TRBV12-4 TGTGCCAGCAGTTTGGACAGGGCAAATGAAGCTTTCTTT CASSLDRANEAFF
TRBJ2-4 . many TRBV6-2/TRBV6-3 TGTGCCAGCAGGACAGCTGACAGATGGAACATTCAGTACTTC CASRTADRWNIQYF
TRBJ1-5 . many TRBV21-1 TGTGCCAGCAGCAACCACAGGGTCCCGCAAAACAATCAGCCCCAGCATTTT CASSNHRVPQNNQPQHF
TRBJ2-5 . . TRBV2 TGTGCCAGCAGTGATCTCGGCGGGGAGACCCAGTACTTC CASSDLGGETQYF
TRBJ2-2 . . TRBV19 TGTGCCAGTAGTCCGCCGACGGCCGCGACAGAAAACACCGGGGAGCTGTTTTTT CASSPPTAATENTGELFF
TRBJ1-5 TRBD1 few TRBV12-3/TRBV12-4 TGTGCCAGCAGTTTAGGGACAGGGGGCGCGGGAGTCTTAAATCAGCCCCAGCATTTT CASSLGTGGAGVLNQPQHF
TRBJ2-3 . . TRBV5-1 TGCGCCAGCAGCGGTAGGGATGCGGACACAGATACGCAGTATTTT CASSGRDADTDTQYF
TRBJ1-3 . many TRBV5-6 TGTGCCAGCAGCGTTACGGGACCGACCTCTGGAAACACCATATATTTT CASSVTGPTSGNTIYF
TRBJ1-6 . few TRBV11-1 TGTGCCAGCAGCTTAACCGCCGCGGAGTCACCCCTCCACTTT CASSLTAAESPLHF
TRBJ1-6 TRBD1 many TRBV7-9 TGTGCCAGCAGCTTCTGGCAGGGGGTATCACCCCTCCACTTT CASSFWQGVSPLHF
TRBJ2-1 . many TRBV5-1 TGCGCCAGCAGCCTCGAGGTGGGAGTGAATGAGCAGTTCTTC CASSLEVGVNEQFF
TRBJ2-1 TRBD2 . TRBV7-2 TGTGCCAGCAGCTCTCCTGGACTAGCGGGGCACAATGAGCAGTTCTTC CASSSPGLAGHNEQFF
TRBJ2-3 TRBD2 few TRBV20-1 TGCAGTGCTAGCGACCGAGGACTAGCGGGGACCACAGATACGCAGTATTTT CSASDRGLAGTTDTQYF
TRBJ1-1 TRBD1 . TRBV7-2 TGTGCCAGCAGCTGGGGGACAGCCAGAAACACTGAAGCTTTCTTT CASSWGTARNTEAFF
TRBJ2-2 . . TRBV6-2/TRBV6-3 TGTGCCAGCAGTTACTCCCCCCGCAAGGGGTTGAACACCGGGGAGCTGTTTTTT CASSYSPRKGLNTGELFF
TRBJ1-5 . few TRBV20-1 TGCAGTGCTAGCCCCGGTGGGAGCAATCAGCCCCAGCATTTT CSASPGGSNQPQHF
TRBJ2-1 . few TRBV4-2 TGTGCCAGCAGCTCGTGGGGATCGGGTGAGCAGTTCTTC CASSSWGSGEQFF
TRBJ2-3 . few TRBV3-1 TGTGCCAGCAGCCCGTCCGTTGTGGATACGCAGTATTTT CASSPSVVDTQYF
TRBJ2-5 . . TRBV7-2 TGTGCCAGCACCCTAGTCGGCACCTCCAAAGAGACCCAGTACTTC CASTLVGTSKETQYF
TRBJ1-5 . few TRBV7-9 TGTGCCAGCAGTTCTAGGACGGGTCAGCCCCAGCATTTT CASSSRTGQPQHF
TRBJ2-7 . . TRBV12-3/TRBV12-4 TGTGCCAGCAGCGCTGTCCAACCTCCCCCCGAGCAGTACTTC CASSAVQPPPEQYF
TRBJ1-2 TRBD1 few TRBV4-2 TGTGCCAGCAGCCTACAGGGGGCGTCTGATGGCTACACCTTC CASSLQGASDGYTF
TRBJ2-3 TRBD1 few TRBV19 TGTGCCAGCTCTCGGGACAGGCCCGTCGCAGATACGCAGTATTTT CASSRDRPVADTQYF
TRBJ1-6 TRBD1 few TRBV6-6 TGTGCCAGCATCTACGGGACAGGGAAATCACCCCTCCACTTT CASIYGTGKSPLHF